This T cell receptor beta chain was observed in a study of blood T cell repertoires in COVID-19. Across the study: Acute and convalescent COVID-19 specimens originated in the United States, Italy and Spain. PBMCs, B-cell-depleted T cells, or T cells provided the cDNA or gDNA that made up the material.

As handled by the study authors: Quantification of nucleated cells was approximated via reference gene primer amplification. Libraries were prepared by immunoSEQ multiplex PCR; TCRdb keeps only in-frame clonotypes and omits some of them. V and J calls and clone size come straight from that table; D and trimming were deduced from the DNA. This sample yields about 120,000 clones, of which about 85% are seen a single time; around 3.4% belongs to the top ten. The CDR3 sequence is 13 residues long. Trimming pared 5 bases from V and 6 bases from J, leaving 10 bases between. Sequenced: peripheral blood. The chain recombines TRBV12-3 or TRBV12-4 with TRBJ2-2; no clear D gene. This receptor was identified in a man between 40 and 49 years old with acute or convalescent COVID-19. This chain's CDR3 is CASSRSSAGELFF. DNA for the CDR3: TGTGCCAGCAGTCGTAGTTCGGCCGGGGAGCTGTTTTTT.